This TCR beta chain was identified in a study of cytomegalovirus exposure and HLA in healthy donors. For the study at large: There were about 85 million unique TCRs (from HLA-typed donors) in an early data release.

13 Jbeta primers and 60 Vbeta primers were used for the PCR. Profiling relied on immunoSEQ multiplex PCR, and the TCRdb table lists in-frame clones only, not all of them. The sample includes about 67,000 clones, just under 80% seen only once; the top ten take 4% to 5.5%. Remarks on this clone: Its antigen is undetermined.

Study-level findings and limits: Fewer N-insertions (relative to the 666-donor mean) were reportedly seen in an Asian-associated ancestry cluster in a later analysis.

CDR3 size: 14 residues. Germline V gene data show CDR1 as KGHSH and CDR2 as LQKENI. With V trimmed by 1 base and J by 4 bases, 1 base remained unmatched. The TCR comes from a woman aged 25-40 years in good health and CMV-seronegative. The sequenced sample was PBMCs. This chain connects TRBV18 to TRBJ1-3; 7 bases match TRBD1. CDR3 sequence (DNA): TGTGCCAGCTCACCACTGGACAGGGGAAACACCATATATTTT. As protein: CASSPLDRGNTIYF.